Shown below are 19 T cell receptor beta chains from a single sample sequenced in a study of blood T cell repertoires in COVID-19. TCRdb's copy holds only in-frame clones and misses some; the assay was immunoSEQ multiplex PCR. The repertoire holds 300,000 to 350,000 clones, over 70% seen once, with approximately 3% in the top ten. Sequencing used peripheral blood. The receptor source for this set is a man in his thirties or forties with active or convalescent COVID-19.

This clone was found a few times. The junction departs from germline at one end; a sequencing error may be responsible. The chain employs TRBV18 and TRBJ1-5; maybe TRBD1 (5 bases). This CDR3 is 15 amino acids long. Looked up from germline, CDR1 is KGHSH and CDR2 is LQKENI. For the CDR3, the DNA is TGTGCCAGCTCCCCACGGGGGGGATCCAATCAGCCCCAGCATTTT. It translates to CASSPRGGSNQPQHF.

This clone has only one observation. This chain links TRBV5-8 with TRBJ1-2; the D gene is possibly TRBD1 (5 bases). The V gene lost 0 bases and the J gene lost 8 bases, with 17 bases spanning the gap. The CDR3 is 15 amino acids. Germline-derived CDR1 and CDR2 are SGHTS and YDEGEE. CDR3 bases: TGTGCCAGCAGCTTGGGTAATACAGGTCCGAACGGCTACACCTTC. Residues: CASSLGNTGPNGYTF.

This sequence joins TRBV2 and TRBJ2-1, with D perhaps matching TRBD1 (6 bases). V lost 7 bases to trimming and J lost 10 bases, with 8 bases between them. The germline V gene encodes CDR1 SNHLY and CDR2 FYNNEI. This CDR3 is 10 amino acids long. The CDR3 spells CASIGTEQFF. As DNA, the CDR3 is TGTGCCAGCATTGGGACAGAGCAGTTCTTC.

The J gene is TRBJ2-5, the V gene TRBV6-6, with 7 bases identical to TRBD1. The CDR3 contains 13 residues. Looked up from germline, CDR1 is MNHNY and CDR2 is SVGAGI (reference sequence). J gave up 1 base and V 7 bases, and 3 bases lay outside the gene matches. CDR3 in DNA: TGTGCCAGCAAGAGGGACAGCCAAGAGACCCAGTACTTC. Its protein product is CASKRDSQETQYF.

This chain uses TRBV5-1 with TRBJ2-1; the D is unclear. Deletions cut 1 base from V and 2 bases from J, with 10 bases between. The V gene's germline CDR1 is SGHRS and CDR2 YFSETQ. This CDR3 is built from 15 residues. CDR3 in DNA: TGCGCCAGCAGCTTGAGTGCAGGCGCCTACAATGAGCAGTTCTTC. Protein: CASSLSAGAYNEQFF.

The rearrangement links TRBV19 to TRBJ1-5, with 9 bases matching TRBD1. Trimming took 5 bases from V and 7 from J; bases not matched to a gene: 9. CDR1 and CDR2 from the germline V gene are LNHDA and SQIVND (reference sequence). There are 15 residues in the CDR3. CDR3 nucleotide sequence: TGTGCCAGTAGTCCCCAAGGGACAGGGAACCAGCCCCAGCATTTT. Residues: CASSPQGTGNQPQHF.

The CDR3 here is CASRPIPSGANVLTF. The CDR3 region has the DNA TGTGCCAGCAGACCTATTCCCTCTGGGGCCAACGTCCTGACTTTC. The rearrangement joins TRBV6-5 to TRBJ2-6; D is ambiguous. Trimming pared 6 bases from V and 0 bases from J, leaving 9 bases between. The CDR3 contains 15 residues. CDR1 is MNHEY and CDR2 is SVGAGI in the germline V gene.

The CDR3 sequence is CASSIQGSGELFF. The CDR3 region has the DNA TGTGCCAGCAGTATACAGGGAAGCGGGGAGCTGTTTTTT. The V and J genes are TRBV12-3 or TRBV12-4 and TRBJ2-2, with a possible D match to TRBD1 (6 bases). This CDR3 region has 13 residues. Between the trimmed V and J ends, which lost 5 bases and 7 bases, there was a span of 11 bases.

This clone came up once. The chain joins TRBV28 to TRBJ2-7; D is unresolved. Trimming took off 7 bases at V and 0 bases at J, with 10 bases between the two ends. Germline V gives CDR1 MDHEN, CDR2 SYDVKM. The CDR3 runs 13 residues. CDR3 residues: CASTLPSSYEQYF. DNA for the CDR3: TGTGCCAGCACACTACCCAGCTCCTACGAGCAGTACTTC.

This chain connects TRBV29-1 to TRBJ1-3, with D possibly TRBD1 on 5 matching bases. The CDR3 totals 15 residues. The V and J ends lost 6 bases and 0 bases respectively, with 15 bases between them. Per the germline V gene, CDR1 is SQVTM and CDR2 is ANQGSEA. The CDR3 sequence: CSVYTDSLSGNTIYF. The CDR3 DNA reads as TGCAGCGTCTACACCGACAGCCTCTCTGGAAACACCATATATTTT.

The rearrangement uses TRBV19 and TRBJ1-4; 7 nucleotides align to TRBD1. Looked up from germline, CDR1 is LNHDA and CDR2 is SQIVND (reference sequence). V lost 8 bases, J lost 7 bases, and 10 bases stayed unmatched. CDR3 length: 14 amino acids. CDR3 sequence reads: CASSGRQGSEKLFF. As DNA, the CDR3 is TGTGCCAGTTCTGGCCGACAGGGCAGTGAAAAACTGTTTTTT. The full variable domain, its missing parts supplied by reference TRBV19 and TRBJ1-4, is DGGITQSPKYLFRKEGQNVTLSCEQNLNHDAMYWYRQDPGQGLRLIYYSQIVNDFQKGDIAEGYSVSREKKESFPLTVTSAQKNPTAFYLCASSGRQGSEKLFFGSGTQLSVL.

The chain links TRBV11-2 to TRBJ2-3; 9 positions agree with TRBD2. Germline V gene data show CDR1 as SGHAT and CDR2 as FQNNGV. This CDR3 has 15 residues. After removal of 5 bases from V and 2 bases from J, the junction contained 5 bases not matched to a gene. For the CDR3, the DNA is TGTGCCAGCAGCCGAGCGGGAGGATCCACAGATACGCAGTATTTT. Translated, it gives CASSRAGGSTDTQYF.

The chain links TRBV6-5 to TRBJ2-7, with 8 nucleotides matching TRBD1. The CDR3 is 15 residues long. Germline V gene lookup returns CDR1 MNHEY and CDR2 SVGAGI. The V segment lost 6 bases and the J segment 0 bases; nucleotides outside the gene matches: 7. CDR3 coding DNA: TGTGCCAGCAGGCCACAGGGGGACTCCTCCTACGAGCAGTACTTC. It codes for CASRPQGDSSYEQYF.

V usage is TRBV19 and J usage is TRBJ1-4; D ambiguous. Germline loops: CDR1 LNHDA, CDR2 SQIVND (reference sequence). The ends were cut back, 5 bases at V and 1 base at J, with 11 bases in the middle. The CDR3 has 15 amino acids. CDR3 DNA sequence: TGTGCCAGTAGTTCGGGAGTTGTAACTAATGAAAAACTGTTTTTT. As protein: CASSSGVVTNEKLFF. The variable domain in full, with the rest retrieved from reference TRBV19 and TRBJ1-4, is DGGITQSPKYLFRKEGQNVTLSCEQNLNHDAMYWYRQDPGQGLRLIYYSQIVNDFQKGDIAEGYSVSREKKESFPLTVTSAQKNPTAFYLCASSSGVVTNEKLFFGSGTQLSVL.

The chain employs TRBV9 and TRBJ1-2; tentative D call: TRBD1 (5 bases). This CDR3 comprises 14 residues. Per germline, CDR1 SGDLS and CDR2 YYNGEE. Deletions cut 3 bases from V and 2 bases from J, with 11 bases between. The CDR3 protein is CASSAGRGNYGYTF. The CDR3 bases are TGTGCCAGCAGCGCGGGACGGGGGAACTATGGCTACACCTTC.

This chain joins TRBV11-3 and TRBJ2-1; D may be TRBD2 (6 bases). This CDR3 has 16 residues. The V and J ends lost 5 bases and 7 bases respectively, with 21 bases between them. The germline V gene has CDR1 SGHNT and CDR2 YENEEA. CDR3 region: CASSPWRDRDENEQFF. The CDR3 DNA is TGTGCCAGCAGCCCCTGGAGGGACCGGGATGAGAATGAGCAGTTCTTC.

This chain uses TRBV19 with TRBJ1-2; D is unclear. Germline assignment: CDR1 LNHDA and CDR2 SQIVND (reference sequence). The CDR3 has 13 residues. V lost 5 bases, J lost 4 bases, and 11 bases lay in between. CDR3 loop: CASSAGDLYGYTF. The DNA for the CDR3 is TGTGCCAGTAGTGCCGGGGATCTCTATGGCTACACCTTC.

V gene TRBV3-1 (or the pseudogene TRBV3-2) combines with J gene TRBJ1-4, with 9 positions matching TRBD1. This CDR3 contains 15 residues. The V gene end was trimmed by 8 bases and the J gene end by 7 bases; junction bases not matched to a gene: 11. The V gene's germline CDR1 is LGHDT and CDR2 YNNKEL (reference sequence). CDR3 residues: CASCAGTGICEKLFF. CDR3 nucleotides: TGTGCCAGCTGCGCTGGGACAGGGATTTGTGAAAAACTGTTTTTT.

The rearrangement uses TRBV28 and TRBJ2-2; 11 bases align to TRBD1. This CDR3 has 15 residues. Germline CDR1 MDHEN, CDR2 SYDVKM. V lost 2 bases, J lost 6 bases, and 2 bases stayed unmatched. The CDR3: CASSLGTGGPGELFF. CDR3 in DNA: TGTGCCAGCAGTTTAGGGACAGGGGGTCCCGGGGAGCTGTTTTTT.